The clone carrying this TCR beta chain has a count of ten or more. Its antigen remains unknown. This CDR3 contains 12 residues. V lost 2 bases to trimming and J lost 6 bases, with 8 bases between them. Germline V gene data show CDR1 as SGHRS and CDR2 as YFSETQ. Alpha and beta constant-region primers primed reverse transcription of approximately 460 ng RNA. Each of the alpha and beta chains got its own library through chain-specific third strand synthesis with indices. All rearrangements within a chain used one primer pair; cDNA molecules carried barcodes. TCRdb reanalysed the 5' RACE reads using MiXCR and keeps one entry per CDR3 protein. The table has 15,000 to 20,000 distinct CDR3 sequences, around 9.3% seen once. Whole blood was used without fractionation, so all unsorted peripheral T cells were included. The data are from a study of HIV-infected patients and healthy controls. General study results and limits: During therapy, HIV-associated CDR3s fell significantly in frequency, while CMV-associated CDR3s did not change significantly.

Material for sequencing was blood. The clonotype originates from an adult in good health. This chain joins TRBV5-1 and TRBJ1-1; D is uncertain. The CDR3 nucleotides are TGCGCCAGCAGCTTTTTCGGTCCTGAAGCTTTCTTT. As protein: CASSFFGPEAFF.